The TCR beta chain under discussion was sequenced for a study of shared clonotypes between healthy human individuals. The assay was immunoSEQ multiplex PCR, and TCRdb's table has in-frame clones only and misses some. The table has about 300,000 clones, 74% seen once. The germline gives CDR1 SGHVS, CDR2 FNYEAQ. This CDR3 spans 16 amino acids. V lost 5 bases, J lost 4 bases, and 18 bases lay in between. The sequenced sample consisted of memory CD4+ T cells sorted from blood. Specified subset: CD45RA-negative fraction. This sequence was found in a young man in good health. The chain combines TRBV7-6 with TRBJ2-1; D perhaps matches TRBD1 (8 bases). CDR3 coding DNA: TGTGCCAGCAGCACCACAGGGGGGGGCTATTACAATGAGCAGTTCTTC. Translation gives CASSTTGGGYYNEQFF.